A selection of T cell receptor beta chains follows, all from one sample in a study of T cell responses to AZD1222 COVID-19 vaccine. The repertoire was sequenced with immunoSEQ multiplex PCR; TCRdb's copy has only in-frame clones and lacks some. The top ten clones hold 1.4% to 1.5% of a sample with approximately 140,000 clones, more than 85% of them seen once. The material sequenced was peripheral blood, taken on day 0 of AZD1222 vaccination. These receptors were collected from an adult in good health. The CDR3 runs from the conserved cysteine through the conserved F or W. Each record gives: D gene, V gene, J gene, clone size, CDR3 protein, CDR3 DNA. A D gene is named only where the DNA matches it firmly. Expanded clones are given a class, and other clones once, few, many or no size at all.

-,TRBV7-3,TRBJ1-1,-,CASSLRASAGLVNTEAFF,TGTGCCAGCAGCTTACGGGCCAGTGCAGGGCTCGTTAACACTGAAGCTTTCTTT
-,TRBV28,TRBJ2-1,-,CASTPLTNNEQFF,TGTGCCAGCACGCCTCTCACGAACAATGAGCAGTTCTTC
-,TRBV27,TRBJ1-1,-,CASSPGARGTEAFF,TGTGCCAGCAGTCCGGGGGCACGAGGCACTGAAGCTTTCTTT
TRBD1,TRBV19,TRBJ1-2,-,CASSIAGRGLNGYTF,TGTGCCAGTAGTATTGCCGGGAGGGGGCTTAATGGCTACACCTTC
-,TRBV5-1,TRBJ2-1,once,CASSLNPSPYNEQFF,TGCGCCAGCAGCTTGAACCCCAGCCCCTACAATGAGCAGTTCTTC
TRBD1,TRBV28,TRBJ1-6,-,CASSFPQGARNSPLHF,TGTGCCAGCAGTTTCCCGCAGGGGGCTAGGAATTCACCCCTCCACTTT
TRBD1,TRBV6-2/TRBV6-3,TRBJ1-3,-,CASSYEGASGNTIYF,TGTGCCAGCAGTTACGAGGGGGCTTCTGGAAACACCATATATTTT
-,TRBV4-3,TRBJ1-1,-,CASSQDFRRGDEAFF,TGCGCCAGCAGCCAAGATTTTCGGAGGGGCGATGAAGCTTTCTTT
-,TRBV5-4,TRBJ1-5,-,CASSFGGTSNQPQHF,TGTGCCAGCAGCTTCGGGGGGACGAGCAATCAGCCCCAGCATTTT
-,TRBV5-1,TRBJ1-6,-,CASSLVSGVNSPLHF,TGCGCCAGCAGCTTGGTCTCAGGGGTTAATTCACCCCTCCACTTT
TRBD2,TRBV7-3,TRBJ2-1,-,CASSLTAGLADNEQFF,TGTGCCAGCAGCTTAACTGCGGGACTAGCGGACAATGAGCAGTTCTTC
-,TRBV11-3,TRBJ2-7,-,CASSSSSYEQYF,TGTGCCAGCAGCTCTTCCTCCTACGAGCAGTACTTC
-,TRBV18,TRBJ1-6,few,CASSPLGWGREHSPLHF,TGTGCCAGCTCACCACTCGGTTGGGGCAGGGAGCACTCACCCCTCCACTTT
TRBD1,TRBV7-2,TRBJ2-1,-,CASSLVVLGQLVNEQFF,TGTGCCAGCAGCTTAGTTGTCCTGGGACAGCTAGTCAATGAGCAGTTCTTC
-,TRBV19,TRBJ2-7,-,CATSPRPRVVGEQYF,TGTGCCACCAGCCCGAGACCGAGAGTAGTTGGGGAGCAGTACTTC
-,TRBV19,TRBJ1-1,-,CASSSFPAFF,TGTGCCAGTAGTAGCTTCCCCGCTTTCTTT
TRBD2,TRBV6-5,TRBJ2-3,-,CASRLAGGSTDTQYF,TGTGCCAGCAGGCTAGCGGGAGGGAGCACAGATACGCAGTATTTT
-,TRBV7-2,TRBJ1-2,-,CASSLNFKGEGYTF,TGTGCCAGCAGCTTAAATTTCAAGGGTGAGGGCTACACCTTC
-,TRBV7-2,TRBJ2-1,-,CASSLELAAFF,TGTGCCAGCAGCTTAGAATTAGCTGCGTTCTTC
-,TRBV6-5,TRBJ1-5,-,CAGRVGQPQHF,TGTGCCGGTAGGGTCGGTCAGCCCCAGCATTTT
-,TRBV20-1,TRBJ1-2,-,CSAQPYGGYTF,TGCAGTGCCCAGCCCTATGGTGGCTACACCTTC
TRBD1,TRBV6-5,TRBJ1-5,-,CASTGQGSGQPQHF,TGTGCCAGCACGGGACAGGGGTCCGGTCAGCCCCAGCATTTT
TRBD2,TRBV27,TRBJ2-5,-,CASSPSSGGGETQYF,TGTGCCAGCAGCCCCTCTAGCGGGGGGGGAGAGACCCAGTACTTC
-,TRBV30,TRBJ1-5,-,CAWSVSTGLSGNQPQHF,TGTGCCTGGAGTGTTAGCACAGGATTAAGTGGCAATCAGCCCCAGCATTTT
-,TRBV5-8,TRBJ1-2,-,CASSLDRDYGYTF,TGTGCCAGCAGCTTGGATAGGGACTATGGCTACACCTTC
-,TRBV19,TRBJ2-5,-,CASSGGGGGLRETQYF,TGTGCCAGTAGTGGTGGCGGAGGAGGGCTTAGAGAGACCCAGTACTTC
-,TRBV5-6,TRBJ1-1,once,CASSSPYGGENTEAFF,TGTGCCAGCAGCTCCCCCTACGGAGGGGAGAACACTGAAGCTTTCTTT
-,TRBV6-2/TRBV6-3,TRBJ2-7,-,CASSYSEGRGWYEQYF,TGTGCCAGCAGTTACTCGGAGGGCCGGGGTTGGTACGAGCAGTACTTC
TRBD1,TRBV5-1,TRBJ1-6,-,CASGTGNSPLHF,TGCGCCAGCGGGACAGGGAATTCACCCCTCCACTTT
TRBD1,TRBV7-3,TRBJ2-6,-,CASSLFLTGLKSGANVLTF,TGTGCCAGCAGCTTATTCCTGACAGGGTTAAAGTCTGGGGCCAACGTCCTGACTTTC
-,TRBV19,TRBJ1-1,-,CASRSWTARDTEAFF,TGTGCCAGTAGATCCTGGACTGCGAGGGACACTGAAGCTTTCTTT
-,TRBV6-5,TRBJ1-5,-,CASSPRTGRGQPQHF,TGTGCCAGCAGTCCCCGGACCGGTCGGGGGCAGCCCCAGCATTTT
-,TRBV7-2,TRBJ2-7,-,CASSFRSGVTEQYF,TGTGCCAGCAGCTTCCGTTCAGGGGTGACCGAGCAGTACTTC
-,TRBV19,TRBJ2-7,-,CASSMRFRSYEQYF,TGTGCCAGTAGTATGAGGTTTCGGAGCTACGAGCAGTACTTC
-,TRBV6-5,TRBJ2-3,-,CASSYGFTDTQYF,TGTGCCAGCAGTTACGGGTTCACAGATACGCAGTATTTT
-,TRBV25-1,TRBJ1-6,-,CASRIGRENSPLHF,TGTGCCAGCAGGATCGGCAGGGAGAATTCACCCCTCCACTTT
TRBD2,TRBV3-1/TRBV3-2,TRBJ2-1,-,CASSSVAGGHNEQFF,TGTGCCAGCAGCAGTGTAGCGGGGGGGCACAATGAGCAGTTCTTC
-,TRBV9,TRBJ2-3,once,CASSPSTDTQYF,TGTGCCAGCTCCCCTAGCACAGATACGCAGTATTTT
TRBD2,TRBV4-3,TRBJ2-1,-,CARSRPHGGGSSNEQFF,TGCGCCCGCAGTCGACCCCATGGCGGGGGTTCGAGCAATGAGCAGTTCTTC
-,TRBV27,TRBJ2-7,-,CASSPSPASAREQYF,TGTGCCAGCAGTCCATCCCCGGCTAGCGCCCGGGAGCAGTACTTC
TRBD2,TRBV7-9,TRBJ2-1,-,CASSPLSGRAEDEQFF,TGTGCCAGCAGCCCCCTTAGCGGGAGGGCCGAAGATGAGCAGTTCTTC
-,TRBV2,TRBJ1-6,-,CASEMNPLTNSPLHF,TGTGCCAGCGAGATGAATCCTTTGACAAATTCACCCCTCCACTTT
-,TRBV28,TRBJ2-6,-,CASSFGVVQANVLTF,TGTGCCAGCAGTTTTGGTGTGGTACAGGCCAACGTCCTGACTTTC
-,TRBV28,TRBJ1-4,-,CASVGREKLFF,TGTGCCAGCGTAGGGCGGGAAAAACTGTTTTTT
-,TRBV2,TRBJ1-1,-,CASSSPQGYTEAFF,TGTGCCAGCAGTTCCCCTCAGGGTTACACTGAAGCTTTCTTT
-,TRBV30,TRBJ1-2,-,CAWSGAAVTNYGYTF,TGTGCCTGGAGTGGTGCGGCAGTTACTAACTATGGCTACACCTTC